The following is a T cell receptor (beta chain) sequence with its context. Its antigen is not identified. These data come from a study of T cell responses to AZD1222 COVID-19 vaccine. Study outcomes and limitations: Sampled repertoires all dated from after the peak T cell response. Unmutated variant regions are reportedly targeted by nearly half of spike-specific TCRs. Clonal diversity was possibly underestimated; the donors were predominantly white British and more often female. Spike-wide coverage was observed for vaccine-associated CD4 TCRs, with dominant responses at 160-218 and 743-854.

V was shortened by 5 bases and J by 2 bases, with 17 bases between the two germline ends. Germline lookup yields CDR1 DFQATT and CDR2 SNEGSKA (reference sequence). This CDR3 has 15 residues. Generated by immunoSEQ multiplex PCR, the TCRdb table keeps only in-frame clones and is missing some. The table records some 100,000 clones, around 87% of them present only once. The receptor comes from an adult in good health. The rearrangement joins TRBV20-1 to TRBJ2-3; weak D call: TRBD2 (5 bases). This specimen consisted of peripheral blood, obtained on day 0 of AZD1222 vaccination. The CDR3 nucleotides are TGCAGTGCTGGTGGGGATGGCGGGTTCACAGATACGCAGTATTTT. Translated: CSAGGDGGFTDTQYF.